The source of this TCR beta chain is a study of T cell responses to AZD1222 COVID-19 vaccine. Overall study results and limits: Elevations in Spike-specific TCR breadth and depth followed administration of two AZD1222 doses. Researchers report vaccine-associated CD4 TCRs spanning spike, with dominance at 160-218 and 743-854.

This clone has just one count. Antigen unknown. Clones were sequenced by immunoSEQ multiplex PCR, and TCRdb holds only the in-frame ones, with some missing. The sample holds over 110,000 clones, 75% to 90% seen once. Germline V gene lookup returns CDR1 LNHDA and CDR2 SQIVND (reference sequence). Losses at the gene ends were 5 bases for V and 4 bases for J; bases not matched to a gene: 8. The CDR3 spans 15 residues. Pooled samples include second doses given at about 4 or 12 weeks. The chain recombines TRBV19 with TRBJ2-3; 8 bases are shared with TRBD1. The sequenced sample was peripheral blood, obtained 28 days after the second AZD1222 dose. The sequence was obtained from an adult who received the AZD1222 COVID-19 vaccine. CDR3 protein: CASSSEQGVADTQYF. CDR3 coding DNA: TGTGCCAGTAGTTCGGAACAGGGGGTGGCAGATACGCAGTATTTT.